This TCR beta chain was identified during a study of blood T cell repertoires in COVID-19. Study details: Sites across the United States, Italy and Spain contributed samples from acute and convalescent COVID-19.

Authors' methods: Nucleated cell number was recorded as an estimate derived from reference gene primer amplification. Assay used: immunoSEQ multiplex PCR; TCRdb lists only in-frame clones, some missing. V, J and clone size are taken as reported in that table, and D and trimming were inferred from the DNA itself. Of about 240,000 clones in the sample, more than 85% are singletons; the top ten hold 4.1%. Grouping used clinical history reported by participants in a survey and questionnaire. Trimming took 0 bases from V and 7 from J, leaving 9 bases between them. Germline lookup yields CDR1 KGHSH and CDR2 LQKENI. The CDR3 has 13 residues.

The J gene is TRBJ1-1, the V gene TRBV18, with TRBD1 as a possible D gene (6 bases). The TCR was taken from a woman aged 25 to 39 who had recovered from COVID-19. The sample taken for sequencing was PBMCs or T cells enriched from blood (not recorded which). DNA for the CDR3: TGTGCCAGCTCACCACCGACAGGCTTTGAAGCTTTCTTT. Residues: CASSPPTGFEAFF.